These 4 T cell receptor beta chains came from one sample sequenced in a study of T-cell reconstitution after alpha-beta-depleted transplantation in children. Molecular barcoding with unique molecular identifiers was used for the TCRbeta library. TCRdb itself ran the PCR reads through MiXCR, one entry per CDR3 protein. The sample carries 580,000 or so distinct CDR3 sequences, 23% recorded once. The source was PBMCs, mostly from graft donor cells, collected 360 days after TCRalphabeta/CD19-depleted stem cell transplant. The receptors shown here come from a boy in the first two years of life who had a stem cell transplant for acute myeloid leukemia, so the T cells may come from the graft donor.

The gene calls are TRBV7-8 and TRBJ2-7; 9 bases are shared with TRBD1. CDR3 length: 13 amino acids. J gave up 4 bases and V 9 bases, and 7 bases lay outside the gene matches. The germline V gene encodes CDR1 SGHVS and CDR2 FQNEAQ. DNA for the CDR3: TGTGCCAGTTCGACAGGGGGAAAATACGAGCAGTACTTC. Its translation: CASSTGGKYEQYF. Supplemented by reference TRBV7-8 and TRBJ2-7, the full variable domain reads GAGVSQSPRYKVAKRGQDVALRCDPISGHVSLFWYQQALGQGPEFLTYFQNEAQLDKSGLPSDRFFAERPEGSVSTLKIQRTQQEDSAVYLCASSTGGKYEQYFGPGTRLTVT.

Note on this clonotype: With a much larger clone just one base away, this may be a read error. The conserved phenylalanine or tryptophan normally closing the CDR3 is absent here, so this likely arose from a read error. This chain uses TRBV7-9 with TRBJ2-5; 7 bases fit TRBD2. From germline, CDR1 is SEHNR and CDR2 FQNEAQ (reference sequence). V was clipped by 2 bases and J by 5 bases; unmatched bases: 14. This CDR3 region has 17 residues. The CDR3 DNA follows: TGTGCCAGCAGCTTAAACGGGCAGGTGACTAGCTGGGAGACCCAGTACCTC. Protein sequence: CASSLNGQVTSWETQYL.

This clonotype was seen ten or more times. The chain has TRBV29-1 and TRBJ2-2, with TRBD1 identical over 9 bases. This CDR3 region has 13 residues. CDR1 SQVTM and CDR2 ANQGSEA come from the germline V gene. CDR3 sequence reads: CGGQGGGTGELFF. The CDR3 region has the DNA TGCGGGGGACAGGGAGGCGGCACCGGGGAGCTGTTTTTT.

This clonotype has more than one count but fewer than ten. The rearrangement uses TRBV29-1 and TRBJ1-1, with D unclear. CDR1 SQVTM and CDR2 ANQGSEA come from the germline V gene. V lost 5 bases and J lost 3, with 7 bases in between. The CDR3 is 11 residues long. The CDR3 reads CSVSGDTEAFF. CDR3 coding DNA: TGCAGCGTTTCCGGGGACACTGAAGCTTTCTTT. The whole variable domain, remainder taken from reference TRBV29-1 and TRBJ1-1, is SAVISQKPSRDICQRGTSLTIQCQVDSQVTMMFWYRQQPGQSLTLIATANQGSEATYESGFVIDKFPISRPNLTFSTLTVSNMSPEDSSIYLCSVSGDTEAFFGQGTRLTVV.